Following are 16 T cell receptor beta chains from one sample sequenced in a study of radiation and T cells in renal cell carcinoma. Assay used: immunoSEQ multiplex PCR; TCRdb lists only in-frame clones, some missing. This table has 150,000 or so clones, about 88% appearing once. Time point specified: baseline pretreatment blood. Treatment in this sample: 15 Gy SBRT to primary tumor, nephrectomy 4 weeks later. The source was blood, collected from a patient whose treatment included radiotherapy and nephrectomy. The source is a woman in her 70s with renal cell carcinoma.

The chain's CDR3 is CASSPGQGPFDGYTF. As DNA, the CDR3 is TGTGCCAGCAGTCCGGGACAGGGCCCTTTTGATGGCTACACCTTC. The rearrangement uses TRBV2 and TRBJ1-2; 9 bases match TRBD1. There are 15 residues in the CDR3. The junction had 10 bases not matched to a gene; V was cut back by 5 bases and J by 6 bases. The germline gives CDR1 SNHLY, CDR2 FYNNEI.

V usage is TRBV18 and J usage is TRBJ2-1; unclear D gene. Per the germline V gene, CDR1 is KGHSH and CDR2 is LQKENI. Trimming left V 2 bases short and J 6 bases short, with 20 bases between. CDR3 size: 17 residues. CDR3 amino acids: CASSPASGFRSSNEQFF. CDR3 DNA: TGTGCCAGCTCACCAGCCTCCGGTTTTCGATCGAGCAATGAGCAGTTCTTC.

V usage is TRBV6-5 and J usage is TRBJ1-1; D gene unclear. The CDR3 is 16 amino acids. Germline V gene sequence: CDR1 MNHEY, CDR2 SVGAGI. The V end was cut by 4 bases, the J end by 1 base, with 16 bases between. CDR3 protein: CASSSPSASRNTEAFF. CDR3 DNA: TGTGCCAGCAGTTCCCCCTCTGCCTCGAGGAACACTGAAGCTTTCTTT.

The chain joins TRBV27 to TRBJ1-6, with D hard to call. The CDR3 extends over 12 amino acids. Germline CDR1 and CDR2: MNHEY and SMNVEV (reference sequence). Trimming removed 3 bases from V and 9 bases from J, with 6 bases in between. Here the CDR3 reads CASSFGVSPLHF. CDR3 coding DNA: TGTGCCAGCAGTTTCGGGGTTTCACCCCTCCACTTT.

The rearrangement uses TRBV7-9 and TRBJ1-5; unclear D gene. V was shortened by 0 bases and J by 3 bases, with 6 bases between the two germline ends. Per germline, CDR1 SEHNR and CDR2 FQNEAQ (reference sequence). CDR3 length equals 14 residues. In DNA, the CDR3 is TGTGCCAGCAGCTTAGCCGGGCTCAATCAGCCCCAGCATTTT. It translates to CASSLAGLNQPQHF.

This clone was seen just once. The chain recombines TRBV28 with TRBJ1-1; 12 bases match TRBD1. Trimming cost V 6 bases and J 0 bases; bases outside gene matches: 11. From germline, CDR1 is MDHEN and CDR2 SYDVKM. The CDR3 is 18 residues long. The CDR3 spells CASRRLGDRGLLNTEAFF. In nucleotides, the CDR3 is TGTGCCAGCAGGCGCTTAGGGGACAGGGGGCTCCTGAACACTGAAGCTTTCTTT.

The CDR3 region has the DNA TGTGCCTCAAGACAGGGGACATGGGAAAAACTGTTTTTT. Protein: CASRQGTWEKLFF. J is TRBJ1-4 and V is TRBV30; the match to TRBD1 covers 8 bases. V lost 7 bases to trimming and J lost 8 bases; unmatched junction nucleotides: 9. Germline values: CDR1 GTSNPN, CDR2 SVGIG (reference sequence). The CDR3 spans 13 residues.

The rearrangement joins TRBV10-3 to TRBJ2-3, with D possibly TRBD1 on 5 matching bases. The CDR3 contains 12 residues. In germline, CDR1 is ENHRY, CDR2 SYGVKD. V was cut by 7 bases and J by 2 bases, with 7 bases left in between. Here the CDR3 DNA reads TGTGCCATCAAGGGGCACACAGATACGCAGTATTTT. Translating it yields CAIKGHTDTQYF.

Comments on this clone: Additional DNA sequences in this sample encode the identical CDR3. J is TRBJ2-5 and V is TRBV2, with D maybe TRBD2 (6 bases). The V end was cut by 4 bases, the J end by 1 base, with 7 bases between. This CDR3 is built from 13 residues. CDR1 SNHLY and CDR2 FYNNEI come from the germline V gene. The CDR3 nucleotides read TGTGCCAGCAGTGGGGGGGTCCAAGAGACCCAGTACTTC. The encoded protein is CASSGGVQETQYF.

This rearrangement joins TRBV4-1 to TRBJ2-3; TRBD2 matches 12 bases. The CDR3 is made up of 17 amino acids. Trimming removed 0 bases from V and 2 bases from J; junction bases left unmatched: 3. The germline gives CDR1 MGHRA, CDR2 YSYEKL. The CDR3 DNA reads as TGCGCCAGCAGCCAAGAGACTAGCGGGGGCGACACAGATACGCAGTATTTT. As protein: CASSQETSGGDTDTQYF.

The rearrangement joins TRBV4-2 to TRBJ2-2; 12 nucleotides align to TRBD2. Germline-derived CDR1 and CDR2 are LGHNA and YNFKEQ. J lost 2 bases, V lost 3 bases, and 7 bases had no gene match. The CDR3 is made up of 18 amino acids. Here the CDR3 DNA reads TGTGCCAGCAGCCAGGAGCTAGCGGGGGGGCCTAACACCGGGGAGCTGTTTTTT. Its protein product is CASSQELAGGPNTGELFF.

The chain employs TRBV27 and TRBJ2-1, with TRBD2 as a possible D gene (5 bases). V dropped 5 bases and J dropped 6 bases, with 17 bases sitting between them. The germline CDR1 and CDR2 sequences are MNHEY and SMNVEV (reference sequence). The CDR3 sequence is 15 residues long. As DNA, the CDR3 is TGTGCCAGCAGTCACCCCCGCGGGCAAAGCAATGAGCAGTTCTTC. Protein sequence: CASSHPRGQSNEQFF.

The chain employs TRBV5-4 and TRBJ2-5; 9 bases agree with TRBD2. The CDR3 is made up of 15 amino acids. V shed 6 bases and J 5 bases; nucleotides not matched to a gene: 11. CDR1 and CDR2 from the germline V gene are SGHNT and YYREEE (reference sequence). This CDR3 reads CASTPQPSGVETQYF. In DNA form, the CDR3 reads TGTGCCAGCACCCCCCAGCCTAGCGGGGTTGAGACCCAGTACTTC.

The chain uses TRBV30 and TRBJ1-1; 7 bases are a match to TRBD1. Germline-derived CDR1 and CDR2 are GTSNPN and SVGIG (reference sequence). The CDR3 contains 17 residues. The junction had 10 bases not matched to a gene; V was cut back by 0 bases and J by 0 bases. CDR3 in DNA: TGTGCCTGGAGTGTACAGGGGACGGAGGTTCTGAACACTGAAGCTTTCTTT. Protein product: CAWSVQGTEVLNTEAFF. The full variable domain, rest sourced from reference TRBV30 and TRBJ1-1, is SQTIHQWPATLVQPVGSPLSLECTVEGTSNPNLYWYRQAAGRGLQLLFYSVGIGQISSEVPQNLSASRPQDRQFILSSKKLLLSDSGFYLCAWSVQGTEVLNTEAFFGQGTRLTVV.

As DNA, the CDR3 is TGTGCCTGGAGTTCCCGGGGAGGGGGTGAGCAGTTCTTC. Amino acids: CAWSSRGGGEQFF. The chain recombines TRBV30 with TRBJ2-1; perhaps TRBD2 as D (7 bases). This CDR3 is built from 13 residues. The V and J ends lost 2 bases and 9 bases respectively, with 14 bases between them. Germline V gene data show CDR1 as GTSNPN and CDR2 as SVGIG (reference sequence).

V and J are TRBV13 and TRBJ2-1, with 8 nucleotides matching TRBD2. V lost 5 bases, J lost 0 bases, and 6 bases stayed unmatched. The CDR3 covers 16 residues. CDR1 is PRHDT, CDR2 FYEKMQ, per germline (reference sequence). This CDR3 is CASSPAGGRSYNEQFF. The CDR3 DNA reads as TGTGCCAGCAGCCCCGCGGGGGGACGCTCCTACAATGAGCAGTTCTTC.